This is a list of T cell receptor beta chains from one sample in a study of blood T cell repertoires in COVID-19. Produced via immunoSEQ multiplex PCR; TCRdb's table is partial and in-frame only. Here the sample spans tens of thousands of clones, roughly 80% being singletons. The sequenced material came from peripheral blood. Source of these receptors: a human donor in a cohort sampled during active COVID-19. CDR3s include the opening cysteine and the closing phenylalanine or tryptophan. The D gene is left open where the match is weak.

j_call,d_call,v_call,cdr3_nt,cdr3_aa
TRBJ1-3,NA,TRBV5-4,TGTGCCAGCAGCTTACAGGGAGGAAACACCATATATTTT,CASSLQGGNTIYF
TRBJ2-3,NA,TRBV7-9,TGTGCCAGCAGCTTACTCGGGAGCACAGATACGCAGTATTTT,CASSLLGSTDTQYF
TRBJ1-5,TRBD1,TRBV6-5,TGTGCCAGCAGGGCCGGGACAGGGCAAGCTCAGCCCCAGCATTTT,CASRAGTGQAQPQHF
TRBJ2-5,NA,TRBV28,TGTGCCAGCAGTCGCCGGCCGGGGGTGGGGGAGACCCAGTACTTC,CASSRRPGVGETQYF
TRBJ2-3,NA,TRBV29-1,TGCAGCGTTGAAGATCCCAGGGGATTCACAGATACGCAGTATTTT,CSVEDPRGFTDTQYF
TRBJ1-2,TRBD1,TRBV2,TGTGCCAGCAGTGGAGACAGGGGGGGTGGCTACACCTTC,CASSGDRGGGYTF
TRBJ2-1,TRBD2,TRBV7-2,TGTGCCAGCAGCTTAGGTAGCGGGGGGTGGAATGAGCAGTTCTTC,CASSLGSGGWNEQFF
TRBJ2-7,NA,TRBV28,TGTGCCAGCGGGACAACAGCCCCCTACGAGCAGTACTTC,CASGTTAPYEQYF
TRBJ2-3,NA,TRBV5-6,TGTGCCAGCAGCGCGAGCACAGATACGCAGTATTTT,CASSASTDTQYF
TRBJ2-1,NA,TRBV11-2,TGTGCCAGCAGCCCCTCTCAGGGCTGGTTCGATGAGCAGTTCTTC,CASSPSQGWFDEQFF
TRBJ2-3,TRBD1,TRBV5-5,TGTGCCAGCAGCTCGAGGGGACAGGGGATGGGCACAGATACGCAGTATTTT,CASSSRGQGMGTDTQYF
TRBJ1-5,TRBD1,TRBV7-8,TGTGCCAGCAGCTTGGCCTGGGTTGGGACAGTTGGCAATCAGCCCCAGCATTTT,CASSLAWVGTVGNQPQHF
TRBJ1-6,TRBD1,TRBV7-8,TGTGCCAGCAGCTTGGACAGGGAGGGTTCACCCCTCCACTTT,CASSLDREGSPLHF